The clone carrying this TCR beta chain was picked up many times. The target antigen is unknown. The data belong to a study of early T cells in non-severe SARS-CoV-2 infection. Points from the study as a whole: VDJdb matching skewed toward anti-spike CD8 responses, missing private and CD4 specificities.

Each single cDNA molecule received a unique molecular identifier. MiXCR, run by TCRdb on the 5' RACE reads, gives a single entry per CDR3 protein. The sample contains roughly 34,000 distinct CDR3 sequences, 7% to 7.5% of which appear only once. CDR1 and CDR2 (germline): SGHTS, YDEGEE. This CDR3 is built from 13 residues. The V end was cut by 3 bases, the J end by 4 bases, with 10 bases between. The receptor was derived from an adult who was a healthcare worker with PCR-confirmed SARS-CoV-2 infection or an uninfected control (not recorded which). The material sequenced was whole blood, taken at baseline. The J gene is TRBJ1-1, the V gene TRBV5-8; D is uncertain. The CDR3 loop is CASSWMGSTEAFF. The CDR3 DNA reads TGTGCCAGCAGCTGGATGGGGAGCACTGAAGCTTTCTTT.